The entry below gives a single T cell receptor (beta chain) sequence along with its context. Its antigen is still unknown. The sample is drawn from a study of T cell responses to AZD1222 COVID-19 vaccine. Points from the study as a whole: Of spike-specific TCRs, nearly half reportedly target regions left unmutated in variants. The CD4 TCRs associated with vaccination extended across spike and predominated at 160-218 and 743-854. Spike-specific TCR repertoires showed rising breadth and depth after two AZD1222 doses.

Combined were second doses at about 4 or about 12 weeks. Produced via immunoSEQ multiplex PCR; TCRdb's table is partial and in-frame only. The sample carries roughly 110,000 clones, 92% recorded once. The source material was peripheral blood, sampled 28 days after the second AZD1222 dose. The receptor was derived from an adult who received the AZD1222 COVID-19 vaccine.

The CDR3 reads CASSSGTGAYTGELFF. The CDR3 DNA follows: TGTGCCAGTAGTTCCGGGACTGGGGCTTACACCGGGGAGCTGTTTTTT. The genes are TRBV19 and TRBJ2-2; perhaps TRBD2 as D (6 bases). The CDR3 extends over 16 amino acids. V was pared by 5 bases and J by 3 bases, with 16 bases between. Germline assignment: CDR1 LNHDA and CDR2 SQIVND (reference sequence).